This TCR beta chain was identified in a study of long-term antiretroviral therapy in people with HIV. Study-level results: Someone took the blood between the mid-2000s and the late 2010s, maybe while older ART regimens were in use.

Cryopreserved PBMC numbered about 0.85-10 million per sample before DNA extraction. A note on this clone: Its cognate antigen is unknown.

Trimming removed 3 bases at V and 6 bases at J, with 15 bases between. Germline loops: CDR1 LGHNT, CDR2 FRNRAP. The CDR3 extends over 15 amino acids. Survey-level resolution applied to immunoSEQ assay v3.0. The repertoire was sequenced with immunoSEQ multiplex PCR; TCRdb's copy has only in-frame clones and lacks some. The sample yields fewer than 55,000 clones, more than 90% seen once. The starting material was unsorted PBMCs, obtained 3.7 years after starting antiretroviral therapy. The genes are TRBV12-5 and TRBJ1-5, with a weak D call TRBD1 (5 bases). This TCR was recovered from a woman between 45 and 65 years old with HIV. CDR3 nucleotide sequence: TGTGCTAGTGGTTTCTCCGGGGGGGTAGGTCAGCCCCAGCATTTT. Its translation is CASGFSGGVGQPQHF.